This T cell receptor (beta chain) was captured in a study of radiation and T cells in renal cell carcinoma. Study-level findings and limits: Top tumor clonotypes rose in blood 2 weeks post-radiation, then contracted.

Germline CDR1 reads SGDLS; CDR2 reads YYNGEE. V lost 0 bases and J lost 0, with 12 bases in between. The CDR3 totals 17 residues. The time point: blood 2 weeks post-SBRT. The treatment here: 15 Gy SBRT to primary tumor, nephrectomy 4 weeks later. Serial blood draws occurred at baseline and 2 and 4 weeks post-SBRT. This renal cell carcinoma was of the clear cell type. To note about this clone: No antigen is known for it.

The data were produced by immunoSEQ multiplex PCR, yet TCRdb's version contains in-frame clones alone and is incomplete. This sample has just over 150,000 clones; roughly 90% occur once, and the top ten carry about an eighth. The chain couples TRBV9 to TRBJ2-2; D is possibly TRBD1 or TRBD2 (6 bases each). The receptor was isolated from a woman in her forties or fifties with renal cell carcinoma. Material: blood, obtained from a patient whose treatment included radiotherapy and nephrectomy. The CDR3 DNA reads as TGTGCCAGCAGCGTAGACGGAGGGGGACCGAACACCGGGGAGCTGTTTTTT. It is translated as CASSVDGGGPNTGELFF. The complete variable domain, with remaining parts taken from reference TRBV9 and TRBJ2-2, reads DSGVTQTPKHLITATGQRVTLRCSPRSGDLSVYWYQQSLDQGLQFLIQYYNGEERAKGNILERFSAQQFPDLHSELNLSSLELGDSALYFCASSVDGGGPNTGELFFGEGSRLTVL.